This T cell receptor beta chain was identified during a study of shared clonotypes between healthy human individuals (dated by TCRdb to 2019 to 2021). Background on the whole study: The cohort comprised two women and a few men aged 18 to 49 years. To estimate repertoire size and how much clonotype sharing occurs between individuals, the study deeply sequenced the blood TCR repertoires of roughly 5 healthy adults. To increase sequencing depth and limit assay-specific biases, different laboratories used diverse techniques to prepare libraries and sequence TCR repertoires. Leukapheresis yielded between about 0.85 and 10 billion PBMCs per donor. Per donor, three plates each were used for CD4 naive and CD4 memory, two for CD8 naive, and one for CD8 memory. General study outcomes and caveats: Larger estimated clonotype richness was generally found for naive subsets than for memory subsets. When a handful of donors were compared, the shared fraction of clonotypes was around 4.6% for naive CD4, around 3.6% for naive CD8, roughly 2.5% for memory CD4, and 0.35% to 0.4% for memory CD8. Sampling was restricted to blood, and TCR repertoires in tissues likely differ from the TCR repertoires found in blood. Compared with non-shared clonotypes, the clonotypes found in all four sorted-subset donors had higher generation probabilities. Because the study included only a small number of donors, the genetic and exposure-history diversity represented was limited. Pairwise subsampling indicated that sequencing depth was expected to affect the degree of clonotype sharing among donors. Rarefaction of sorted-subset datasets indicated incomplete sequencing despite the large sequencing depth.

TCR CDR3 regions were amplified from genomic DNA by multiplex PCR using the deep immunoSEQ assay. Extracted genomic DNA from each cell subset was distributed evenly across all wells of several immunoSEQ 96-well plates, and each plate was treated as a replicate. For sorted subsets, roughly 200 ng of genomic DNA, equivalent to roughly 30,000 T cell genomes, went into each replicate PCR. Purified libraries were quantified with a Qubit 3.0 fluorometer, sized on a Bioanalyzer 2100, and re-quantified with the KAPA Library Quantification kit. A separate single-read 150-cycle Illumina NextSeq 550 flow cell was used to sequence each immunoSEQ 96-well plate. The published analysis was carried out like this. The immunoSEQ output contained only junctional sequences without quality scores, so filtering could not match that applied to full-length reads. To assign V/J genes and CDR3, sequences were annotated using PyIR, a Python wrapper for IgBLAST v1.9, with IMGT germline references. Reads with weak V/J assignments (E-value above 1e-6), missing CDR3, stop codons, out-of-frame junctions, or ambiguous translated residues were removed. V3J clonotypes were defined as sequences sharing the same inferred V gene, J gene, and CDR3 amino acid sequence. Percentage overlap between repertoires was calculated by dividing the number of shared unique clonotypes by the size of the smaller repertoire. Repertoire richness was assessed with RTK rarefaction, the Chao1 estimator, and Recon v2.1 estimates of unobserved clonotypes. OLGA was used to compute generation probabilities for all TCRbeta clonotypes that the gDNA method yielded from four donors. The table was pulled from immuneACCESS by TCRdb, which kept in-frame rearrangements only. Such tables lose some clones; where checked, under half of the loss comes from unresolved V genes, and the rest has no known cause. V and J calls plus clone size are reproduced from that table; the DNA served to infer D and trimming. This sample has roughly 1,500,000 clones in its table, and nearly 99% of those were observed once. Approximately 0.45% of the sample goes to the ten largest clones.

Concerning this clone itself: Its specific antigen is unknown. No per-base quality is available; no much larger clone lies one base away.

CDR1 and CDR2, looked up from the germline V gene (reference sequence), are GTSNPN and SVGIG. The CDR3 starts with the cysteine, ends with the phenylalanine, and has 15 residues. Just the 45-base CDR3 DNA is kept, in frame starting at base 1. Trimming accounts for 0 bases at V and 5 bases at J, while the number of junction bases matched to no gene is 9. Healthy HIV-negative adults with no recently reported acute infections or vaccinations were included as donors. All donors were Caucasian adults living in Nashville, Tennessee, USA. CD4+ T cells were enriched by magnetic negative selection, after which naive cells were positively selected on CD45RA and the negative fraction was taken as the memory subset. Blood was collected by leukapheresis, and PBMCs were isolated by Ficoll-Histopaque density gradient centrifugation and then cryopreserved in liquid nitrogen vapor phase. Analytical flow cytometry was used to check the purity and quantity of every magnetically sorted T cell population. Genomic DNA was isolated from each sorted fraction and quantified by UV absorbance on a Nanodrop 2000c.

The sequence joins TRBV30 to TRBJ1-2, with 7 middle bases fitting TRBD1. Specimen: naive CD4+ T cells sorted from blood. Taken with the paper, the label for cell subset or site translates to: CD45RA+ positively selected. This receptor was identified in a man younger than 45 in good health. The encoded CDR3 is CAWSVWEGGGYGYTF. The base sequence is TGTGCCTGGAGTGTTTGGGAAGGGGGCGGATATGGCTACACCTTC.